This T cell receptor beta chain was observed in a study of T cell changes during pregnancy in multiple sclerosis. V was shortened by 3 bases and J by 6 bases, with 11 bases between the two germline ends. The germline V gene encodes CDR1 SEHNR and CDR2 FQNEAQ (reference sequence). CDR3 length: 13 amino acids. The assay was immunoSEQ multiplex PCR, and TCRdb's table has in-frame clones only and misses some. Among about 85,000 clones listed, approximately 91% were seen once. This material consisted of peripheral blood, taken in the first trimester of pregnancy. J is TRBJ1-2 and V is TRBV7-9, with a possible D match to TRBD1 (6 bases). The sequence came from a female donor with multiple sclerosis, enrolled in a pregnancy study. As DNA, the CDR3 is TGTGCCAGCAGCTTCTCAGGGGCGGATGGCTACACCTTC. Its translation: CASSFSGADGYTF.